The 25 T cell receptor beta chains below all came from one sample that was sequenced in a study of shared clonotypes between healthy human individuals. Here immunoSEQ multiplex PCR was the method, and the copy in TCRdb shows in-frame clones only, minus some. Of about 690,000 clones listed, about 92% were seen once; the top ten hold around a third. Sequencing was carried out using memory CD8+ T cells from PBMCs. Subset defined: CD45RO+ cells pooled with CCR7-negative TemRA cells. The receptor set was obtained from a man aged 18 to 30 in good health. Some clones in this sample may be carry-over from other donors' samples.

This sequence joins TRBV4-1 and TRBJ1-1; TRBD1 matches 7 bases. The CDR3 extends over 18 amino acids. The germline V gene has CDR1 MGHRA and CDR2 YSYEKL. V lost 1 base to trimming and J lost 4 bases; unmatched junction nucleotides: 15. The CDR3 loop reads CASSQVIGGGVSSTEAFF. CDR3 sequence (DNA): TGCGCCAGCAGCCAAGTAATTGGAGGGGGCGTAAGTTCCACTGAAGCTTTCTTT.

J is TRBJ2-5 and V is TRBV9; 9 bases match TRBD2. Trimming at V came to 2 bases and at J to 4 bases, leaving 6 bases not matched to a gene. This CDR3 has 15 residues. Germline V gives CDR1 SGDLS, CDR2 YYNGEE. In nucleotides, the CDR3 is TGTGCCAGCAGCGTTAAGGGACTAGCTGGAGAGACCCAGTACTTC. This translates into CASSVKGLAGETQYF. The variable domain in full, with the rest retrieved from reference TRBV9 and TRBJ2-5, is DSGVTQTPKHLITATGQRVTLRCSPRSGDLSVYWYQQSLDQGLQFLIQYYNGEERAKGNILERFSAQQFPDLHSELNLSSLELGDSALYFCASSVKGLAGETQYFGPGTRLLVL.

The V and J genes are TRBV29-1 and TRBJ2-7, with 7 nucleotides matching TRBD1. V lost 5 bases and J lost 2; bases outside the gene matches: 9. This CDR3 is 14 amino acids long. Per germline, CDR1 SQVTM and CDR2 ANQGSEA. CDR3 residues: CSVQDRSKAYEQYF. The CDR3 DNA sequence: TGCAGCGTTCAGGACAGGTCCAAAGCCTACGAGCAGTACTTC.

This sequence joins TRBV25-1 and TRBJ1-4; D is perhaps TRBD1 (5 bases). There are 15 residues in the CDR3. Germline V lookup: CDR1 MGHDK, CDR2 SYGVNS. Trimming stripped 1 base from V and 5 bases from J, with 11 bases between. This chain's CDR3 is CASSEWGDGNEKLFF. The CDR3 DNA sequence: TGTGCCAGCAGTGAATGGGGGGATGGAAATGAAAAACTGTTTTTT.

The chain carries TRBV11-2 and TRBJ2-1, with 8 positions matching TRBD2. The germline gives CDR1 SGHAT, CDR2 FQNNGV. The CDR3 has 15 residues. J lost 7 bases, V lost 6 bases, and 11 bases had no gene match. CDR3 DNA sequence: TGTGCCAGCAGTCGAATAGCGGGACTTCTGAATGAGCAGTTCTTC. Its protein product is CASSRIAGLLNEQFF. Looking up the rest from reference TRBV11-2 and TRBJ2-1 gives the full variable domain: EAGVAQSPRYKIIEKRQSVAFWCNPISGHATLYWYQQILGQGPKLLIQFQNNGVVDDSQLPKDRFSAERLKGVDSTLKIQPAKLEDSAVYLCASSRIAGLLNEQFFGPGTRLTVL.

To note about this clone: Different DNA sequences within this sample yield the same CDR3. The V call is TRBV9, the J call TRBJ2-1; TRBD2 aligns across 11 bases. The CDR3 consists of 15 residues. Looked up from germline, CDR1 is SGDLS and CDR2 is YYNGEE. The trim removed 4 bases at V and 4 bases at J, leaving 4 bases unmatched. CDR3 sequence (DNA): TGTGCCAGCAGCAGGGGACTAGCGGAATACAATGAGCAGTTCTTC. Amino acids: CASSRGLAEYNEQFF. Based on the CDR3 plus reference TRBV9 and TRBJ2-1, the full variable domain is DSGVTQTPKHLITATGQRVTLRCSPRSGDLSVYWYQQSLDQGLQFLIQYYNGEERAKGNILERFSAQQFPDLHSELNLSSLELGDSALYFCASSRGLAEYNEQFFGPGTRLTVL.

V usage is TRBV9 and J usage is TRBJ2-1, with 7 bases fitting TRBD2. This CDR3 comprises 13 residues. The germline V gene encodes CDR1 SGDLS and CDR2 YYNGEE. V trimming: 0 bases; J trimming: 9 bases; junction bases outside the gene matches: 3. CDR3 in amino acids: CASSVVSSGEQFF. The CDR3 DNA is TGTGCCAGCAGCGTAGTCTCTAGCGGTGAGCAGTTCTTC.

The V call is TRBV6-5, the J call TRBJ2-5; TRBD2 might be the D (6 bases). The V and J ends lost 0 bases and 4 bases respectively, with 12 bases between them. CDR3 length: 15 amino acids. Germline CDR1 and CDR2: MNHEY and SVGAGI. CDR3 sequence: CASSYSRGSLETQYF. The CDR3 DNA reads TGTGCCAGCAGTTACTCGCGGGGTTCGTTAGAGACCCAGTACTTC.

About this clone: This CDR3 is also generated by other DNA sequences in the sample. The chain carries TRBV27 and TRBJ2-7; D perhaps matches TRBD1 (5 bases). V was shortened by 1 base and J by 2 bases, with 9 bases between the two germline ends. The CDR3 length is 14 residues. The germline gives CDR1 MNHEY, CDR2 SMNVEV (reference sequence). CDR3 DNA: TGTGCCAGCAGTTTATGGCAGGGTCCCTACGAGCAGTACTTC. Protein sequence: CASSLWQGPYEQYF.

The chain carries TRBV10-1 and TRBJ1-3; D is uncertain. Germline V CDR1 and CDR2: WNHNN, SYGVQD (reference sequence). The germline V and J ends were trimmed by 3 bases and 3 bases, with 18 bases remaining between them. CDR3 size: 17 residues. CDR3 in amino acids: CASSETPVPLRGNTIYF. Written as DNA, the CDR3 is TGCGCCAGCAGTGAAACTCCCGTCCCGCTACGTGGAAACACCATATATTTT.

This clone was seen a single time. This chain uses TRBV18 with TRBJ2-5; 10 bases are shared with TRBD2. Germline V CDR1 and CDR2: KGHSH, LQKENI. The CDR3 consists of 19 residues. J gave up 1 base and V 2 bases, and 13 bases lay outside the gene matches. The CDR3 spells CASSPFPAGGPWGQETQYF. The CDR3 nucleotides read TGTGCCAGCTCACCATTTCCAGCGGGAGGGCCTTGGGGCCAAGAGACCCAGTACTTC.

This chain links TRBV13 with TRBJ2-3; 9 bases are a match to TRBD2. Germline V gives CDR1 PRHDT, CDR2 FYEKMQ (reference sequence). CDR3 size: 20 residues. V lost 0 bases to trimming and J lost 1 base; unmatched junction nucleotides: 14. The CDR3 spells CASSLGLGAGGEGGTDTQYF. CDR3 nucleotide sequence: TGTGCCAGCAGCTTAGGCCTTGGAGCGGGAGGTGAGGGGGGCACAGATACGCAGTATTTT. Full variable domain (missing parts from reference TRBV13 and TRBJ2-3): AAGVIQSPRHLIKEKRETATLKCYPIPRHDTVYWYQQGPGQDPQFLISFYEKMQSDKGSIPDRFSAQQFSDYHSELNMSSLELGDSALYFCASSLGLGAGGEGGTDTQYFGPGTRLTVL.

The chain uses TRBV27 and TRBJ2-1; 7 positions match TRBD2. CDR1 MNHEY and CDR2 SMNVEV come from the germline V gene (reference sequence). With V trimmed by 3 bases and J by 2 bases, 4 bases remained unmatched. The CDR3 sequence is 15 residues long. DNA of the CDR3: TGTGCCAGCAGTTTGGGGGGGACTACCTACAATGAGCAGTTCTTC. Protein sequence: CASSLGGTTYNEQFF.

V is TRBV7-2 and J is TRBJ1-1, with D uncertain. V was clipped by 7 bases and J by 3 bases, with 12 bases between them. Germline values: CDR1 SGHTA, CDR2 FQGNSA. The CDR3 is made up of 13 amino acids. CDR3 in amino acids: CASTLYRYTEAFF. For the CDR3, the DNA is TGTGCCAGCACCCTATACCGATACACTGAAGCTTTCTTT.

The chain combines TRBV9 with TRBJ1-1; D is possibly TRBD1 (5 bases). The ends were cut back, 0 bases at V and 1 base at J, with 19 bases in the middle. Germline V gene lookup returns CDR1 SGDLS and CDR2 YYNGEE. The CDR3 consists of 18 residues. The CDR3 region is CASSVASRAGKGNTEAFF. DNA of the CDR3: TGTGCCAGCAGCGTAGCGTCTAGGGCAGGGAAGGGGAACACTGAAGCTTTCTTT.

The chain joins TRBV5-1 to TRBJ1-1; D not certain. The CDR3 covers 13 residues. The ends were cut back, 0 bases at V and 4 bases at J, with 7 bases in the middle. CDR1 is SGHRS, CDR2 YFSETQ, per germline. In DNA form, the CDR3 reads TGCGCCAGCAGCTTGGACAGAGTCACTGAAGCTTTCTTT. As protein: CASSLDRVTEAFF. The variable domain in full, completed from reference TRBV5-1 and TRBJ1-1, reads KAGVTQTPRYLIKTRGQQVTLSCSPISGHRSVSWYQQTPGQGLQFLFEYFSETQRNKGNFPGRFSGRQFSNSRSEMNVSTLELGDSALYLCASSLDRVTEAFFGQGTRLTVV.

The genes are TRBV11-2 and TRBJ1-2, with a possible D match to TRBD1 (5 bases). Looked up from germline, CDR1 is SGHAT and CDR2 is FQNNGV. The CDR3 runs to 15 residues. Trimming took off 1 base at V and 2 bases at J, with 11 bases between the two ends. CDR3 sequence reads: CASSLVGTVNYGYTF. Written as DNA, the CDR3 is TGTGCCAGCAGCTTAGTCGGGACGGTGAACTATGGCTACACCTTC.

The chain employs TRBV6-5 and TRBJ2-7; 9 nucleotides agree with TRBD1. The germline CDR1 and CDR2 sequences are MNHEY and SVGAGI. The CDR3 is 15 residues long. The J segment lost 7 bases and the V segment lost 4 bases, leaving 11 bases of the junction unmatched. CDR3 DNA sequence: TGTGCCAGCAGTTTCCGGACAGGGGCTTTCCGGGAGCAGTACTTC. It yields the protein CASSFRTGAFREQYF.

CDR3 sequence (DNA): TGTGCCAGCGGCTGGGAGGGGCGTAAAACCGGGGAGCTGTTTTTT. Encoded protein: CASGWEGRKTGELFF. The chain carries TRBV7-9 and TRBJ2-2, with 7 bases fitting TRBD2. J gave up 5 bases and V 8 bases, and 11 bases lay outside the gene matches. Germline-derived CDR1 and CDR2 are SEHNR and FQNEAQ (reference sequence). CDR3 length: 15 amino acids. Based on the CDR3 plus reference TRBV7-9 and TRBJ2-2, the full variable domain is DTGVSQNPRHKITKRGQNVTFRCDPISEHNRLYWYRQTLGQGPEFLTYFQNEAQLEKSRLLSDRFSAERPKGSFSTLEIQRTEQGDSAMYLCASGWEGRKTGELFFGEGSRLTVL.

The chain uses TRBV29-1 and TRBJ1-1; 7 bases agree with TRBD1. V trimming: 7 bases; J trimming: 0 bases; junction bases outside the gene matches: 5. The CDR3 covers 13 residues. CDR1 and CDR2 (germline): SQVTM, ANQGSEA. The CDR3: CSGGDSLNTEAFF. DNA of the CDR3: TGCAGCGGCGGGGACAGCTTGAACACTGAAGCTTTCTTT.

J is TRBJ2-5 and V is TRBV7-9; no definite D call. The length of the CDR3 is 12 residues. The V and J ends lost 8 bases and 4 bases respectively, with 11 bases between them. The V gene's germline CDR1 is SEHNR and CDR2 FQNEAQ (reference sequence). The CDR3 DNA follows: TGTGCCAGCGAAGGGTGGGGAGAGACCCAGTACTTC. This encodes CASEGWGETQYF.

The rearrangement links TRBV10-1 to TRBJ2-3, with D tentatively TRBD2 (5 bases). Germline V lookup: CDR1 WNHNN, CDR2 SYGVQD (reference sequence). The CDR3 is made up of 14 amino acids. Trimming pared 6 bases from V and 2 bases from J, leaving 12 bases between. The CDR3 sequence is CASRSGPYTDTQYF. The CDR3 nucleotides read TGCGCCAGCAGGAGCGGACCGTACACAGATACGCAGTATTTT.

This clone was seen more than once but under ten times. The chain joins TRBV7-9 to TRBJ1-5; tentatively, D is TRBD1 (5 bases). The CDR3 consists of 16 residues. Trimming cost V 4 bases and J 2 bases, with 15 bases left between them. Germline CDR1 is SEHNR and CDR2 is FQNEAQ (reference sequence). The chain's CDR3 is CASSSSGTWGNQPQHF. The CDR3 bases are TGTGCCAGCAGCTCCTCAGGGACCTGGGGCAATCAGCCCCAGCATTTT.

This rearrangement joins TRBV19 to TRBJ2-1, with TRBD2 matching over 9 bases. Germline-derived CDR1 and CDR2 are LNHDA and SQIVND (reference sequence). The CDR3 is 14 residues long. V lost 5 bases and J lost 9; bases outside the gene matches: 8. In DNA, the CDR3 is TGTGCCAGTAGTTTAGGACTAGCGATAATTGAGCAGTTCTTC. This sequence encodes CASSLGLAIIEQFF. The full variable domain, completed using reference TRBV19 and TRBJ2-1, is DGGITQSPKYLFRKEGQNVTLSCEQNLNHDAMYWYRQDPGQGLRLIYYSQIVNDFQKGDIAEGYSVSREKKESFPLTVTSAQKNPTAFYLCASSLGLAIIEQFFGPGTRLTVL.

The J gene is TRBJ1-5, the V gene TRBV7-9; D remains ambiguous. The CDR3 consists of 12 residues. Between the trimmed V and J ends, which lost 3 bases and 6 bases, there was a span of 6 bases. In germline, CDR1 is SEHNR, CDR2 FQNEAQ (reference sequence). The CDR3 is CASSLPSQPQHF. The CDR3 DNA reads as TGTGCCAGCAGCTTGCCCAGTCAGCCCCAGCATTTT.